The text below deals with one T cell receptor beta chain. Trimming left V 4 bases short and J 2 bases short, with 12 bases between. The CDR3 is 15 amino acids. The germline gives CDR1 KGHSH, CDR2 LQKENI. Authors' analysis steps: Filtering differed, since immunoSEQ gave only junction sequences and no quality scores. Repertoires were generated with immunoSEQ multiplex PCR, while TCRdb's copy carries only in-frame clones and drops some. For V, J and clone size, that table is used; D and trimming come from the DNA. Found here are about 1,500,000 clones, about 96% of them singletons; the top ten hold about 1.2%. The data belong to a study of shared clonotypes between healthy human individuals.

Sequenced: naive CD4+ T cells sorted from blood. Documented subset: CD45RA+ positively selected. This TCR was recovered from a young man in good health. The rearrangement joins TRBV18 to TRBJ1-3; D remains unclear. The CDR3 reads CASSLKQSTGNTIYF. The CDR3 DNA sequence: TGTGCCAGCTCACTCAAGCAGAGCACTGGAAACACCATATATTTT.